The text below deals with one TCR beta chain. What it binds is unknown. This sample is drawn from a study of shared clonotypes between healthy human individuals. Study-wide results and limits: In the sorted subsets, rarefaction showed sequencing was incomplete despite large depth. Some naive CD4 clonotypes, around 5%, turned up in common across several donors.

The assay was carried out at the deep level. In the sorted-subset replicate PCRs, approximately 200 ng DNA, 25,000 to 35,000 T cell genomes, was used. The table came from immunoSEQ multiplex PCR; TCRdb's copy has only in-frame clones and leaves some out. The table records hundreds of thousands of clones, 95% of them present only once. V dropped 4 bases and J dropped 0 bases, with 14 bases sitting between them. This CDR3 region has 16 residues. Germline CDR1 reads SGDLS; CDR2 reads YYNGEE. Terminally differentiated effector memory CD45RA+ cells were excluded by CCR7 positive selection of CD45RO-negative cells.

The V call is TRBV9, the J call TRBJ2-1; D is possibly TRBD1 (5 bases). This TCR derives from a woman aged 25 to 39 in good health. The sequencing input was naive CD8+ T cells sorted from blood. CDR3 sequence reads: CASSPRASISYNEQFF. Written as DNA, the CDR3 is TGTGCCAGCAGCCCCAGGGCCTCGATCTCCTACAATGAGCAGTTCTTC.